The present entry profiles one T cell receptor (beta chain) with its context. The sample comes from a study of neurological immune-mediated disorders. The CDR3 totals 13 residues. V lost 4 bases, J lost 2 bases, and 6 bases lay in between. The V gene's germline CDR1 is SNHLY and CDR2 FYNNEI. In TCRdb, the 5' RACE reads were re-called with MiXCR into one record per CDR3 protein. The data contain approximately 40,000 distinct CDR3 sequences, approximately 15% of them seen just once; the ten biggest clones take up approximately 3.6%. This receptor was identified in a woman aged 55-70 years with HTLV-1-associated myelopathy (HAM/TSP). The chain uses TRBV2 and TRBJ1-3; D unresolved. The sample comprised CD4+ T cells from blood. CDR3 loop: CASSGEAGNTIYF. CDR3 nucleotide sequence: TGTGCCAGCAGTGGGGAGGCTGGAAACACCATATATTTT.